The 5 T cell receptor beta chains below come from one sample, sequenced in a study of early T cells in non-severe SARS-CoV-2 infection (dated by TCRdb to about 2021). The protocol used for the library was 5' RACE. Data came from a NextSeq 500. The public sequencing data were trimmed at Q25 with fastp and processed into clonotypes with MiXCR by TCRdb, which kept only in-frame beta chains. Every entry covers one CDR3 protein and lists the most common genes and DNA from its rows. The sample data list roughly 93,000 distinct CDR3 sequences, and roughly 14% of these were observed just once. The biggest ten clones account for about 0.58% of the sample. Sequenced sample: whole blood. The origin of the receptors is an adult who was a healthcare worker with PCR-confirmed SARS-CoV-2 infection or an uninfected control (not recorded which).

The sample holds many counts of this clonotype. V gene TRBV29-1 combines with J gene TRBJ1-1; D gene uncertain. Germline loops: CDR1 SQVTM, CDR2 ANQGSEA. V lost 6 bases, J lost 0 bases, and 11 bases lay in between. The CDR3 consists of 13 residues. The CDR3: CSVDGRMNTEAFF. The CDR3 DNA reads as TGCAGCGTCGACGGGAGAATGAACACTGAAGCTTTCTTT.

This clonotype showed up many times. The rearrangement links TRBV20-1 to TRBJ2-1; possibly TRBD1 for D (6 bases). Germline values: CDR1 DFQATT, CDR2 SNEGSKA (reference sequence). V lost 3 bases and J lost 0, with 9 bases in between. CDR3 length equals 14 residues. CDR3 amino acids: CSARVRGSYNEQFF. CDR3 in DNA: TGCAGTGCTAGGGTCAGGGGCTCCTACAATGAGCAGTTCTTC.

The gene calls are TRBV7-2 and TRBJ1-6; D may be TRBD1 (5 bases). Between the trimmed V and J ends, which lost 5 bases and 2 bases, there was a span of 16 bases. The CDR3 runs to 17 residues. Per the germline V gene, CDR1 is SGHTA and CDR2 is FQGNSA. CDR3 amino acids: CASSLRIDRTYNSPLHF. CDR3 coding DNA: TGTGCCAGCAGCCTCCGGATCGACAGAACCTATAATTCACCCCTCCACTTT.

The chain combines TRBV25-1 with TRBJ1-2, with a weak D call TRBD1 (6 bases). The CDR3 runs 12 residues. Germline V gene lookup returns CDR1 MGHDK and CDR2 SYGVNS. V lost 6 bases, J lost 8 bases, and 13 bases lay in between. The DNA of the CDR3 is TGTGCCAGCAGAACAGGGTTTCGAGGCTACACCTTC. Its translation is CASRTGFRGYTF.

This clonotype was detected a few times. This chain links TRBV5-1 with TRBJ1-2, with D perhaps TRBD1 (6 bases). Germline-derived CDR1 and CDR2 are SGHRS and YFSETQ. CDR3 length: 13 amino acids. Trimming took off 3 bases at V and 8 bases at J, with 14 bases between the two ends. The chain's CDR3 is CASSSTGPGGYTF. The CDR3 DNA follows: TGCGCCAGCAGCTCTACAGGGCCGGGCGGCTACACCTTC.